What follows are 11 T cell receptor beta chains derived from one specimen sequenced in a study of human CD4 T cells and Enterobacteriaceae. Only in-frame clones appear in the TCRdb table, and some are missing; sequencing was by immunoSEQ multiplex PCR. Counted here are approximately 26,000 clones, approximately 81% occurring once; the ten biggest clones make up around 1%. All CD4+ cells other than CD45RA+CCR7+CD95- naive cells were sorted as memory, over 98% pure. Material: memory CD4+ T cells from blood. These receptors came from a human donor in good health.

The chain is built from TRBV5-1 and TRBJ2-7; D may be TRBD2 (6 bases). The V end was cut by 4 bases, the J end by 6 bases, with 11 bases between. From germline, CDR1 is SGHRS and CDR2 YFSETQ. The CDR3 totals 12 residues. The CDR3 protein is CASSHGTGEQYF. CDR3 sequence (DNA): TGCGCCAGCAGCCACGGGACTGGCGAGCAGTACTTC.

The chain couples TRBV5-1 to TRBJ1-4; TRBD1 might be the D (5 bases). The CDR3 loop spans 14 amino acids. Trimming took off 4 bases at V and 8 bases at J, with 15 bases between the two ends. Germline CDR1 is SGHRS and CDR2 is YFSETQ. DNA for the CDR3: TGCGCCAGCAGCCTAGCTACAGGTGCGGAAAAACTGTTTTTT. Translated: CASSLATGAEKLFF.

CDR3 in amino acids: CATNNWGAVKETQYF. The DNA of the CDR3 is TGTGCCACCAACAACTGGGGAGCGGTAAAAGAGACCCAGTACTTC. V usage is TRBV6-6 and J usage is TRBJ2-5, with a tentative D call TRBD2 (5 bases). Trimming shortened V by 10 bases and J by 3 bases, and 21 bases separated the two germline ends. The CDR3 runs to 15 residues. Germline V gives CDR1 MNHNY, CDR2 SVGAGI (reference sequence).

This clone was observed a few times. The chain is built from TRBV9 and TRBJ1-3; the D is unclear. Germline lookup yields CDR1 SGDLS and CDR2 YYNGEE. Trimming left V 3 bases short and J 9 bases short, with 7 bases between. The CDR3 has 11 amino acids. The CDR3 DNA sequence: TGTGCCAGCAGCGACACGGGCACCATATATTTT. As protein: CASSDTGTIYF.

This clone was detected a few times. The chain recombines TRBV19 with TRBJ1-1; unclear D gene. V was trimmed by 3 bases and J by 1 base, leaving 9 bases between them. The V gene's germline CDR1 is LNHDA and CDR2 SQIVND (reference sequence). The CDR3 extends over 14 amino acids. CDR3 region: CASSILGRNTEAFF. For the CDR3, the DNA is TGTGCCAGTAGTATTCTCGGCAGGAACACTGAAGCTTTCTTT.

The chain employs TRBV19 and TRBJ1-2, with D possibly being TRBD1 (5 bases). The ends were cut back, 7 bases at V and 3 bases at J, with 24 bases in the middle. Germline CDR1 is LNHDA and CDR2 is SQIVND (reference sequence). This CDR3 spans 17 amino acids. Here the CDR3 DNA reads TGTGCCAGTACGTCAAGTCCTGGTCCCGACAGCTACTATGGCTACACCTTC. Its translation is CASTSSPGPDSYYGYTF.

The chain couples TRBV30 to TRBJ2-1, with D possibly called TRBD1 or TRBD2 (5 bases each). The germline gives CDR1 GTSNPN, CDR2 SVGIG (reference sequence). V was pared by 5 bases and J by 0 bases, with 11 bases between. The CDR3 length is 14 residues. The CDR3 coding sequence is TGTGCCTGGGGTCGGGGCAGCTCCTACAATGAGCAGTTCTTC. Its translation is CAWGRGSSYNEQFF.

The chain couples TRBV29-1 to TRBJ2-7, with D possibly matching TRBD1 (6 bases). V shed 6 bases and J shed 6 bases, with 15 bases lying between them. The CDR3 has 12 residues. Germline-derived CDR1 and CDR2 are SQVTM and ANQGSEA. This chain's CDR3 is CSVDLQGVEQYF. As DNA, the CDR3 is TGCAGCGTAGATTTACAGGGAGTCGAGCAGTACTTC.

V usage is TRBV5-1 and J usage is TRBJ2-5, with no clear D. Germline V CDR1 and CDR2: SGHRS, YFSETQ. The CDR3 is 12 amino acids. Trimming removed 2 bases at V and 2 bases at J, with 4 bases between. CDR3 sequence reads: CASSFGQETQYF. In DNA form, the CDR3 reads TGCGCCAGCAGCTTCGGGCAAGAGACCCAGTACTTC.

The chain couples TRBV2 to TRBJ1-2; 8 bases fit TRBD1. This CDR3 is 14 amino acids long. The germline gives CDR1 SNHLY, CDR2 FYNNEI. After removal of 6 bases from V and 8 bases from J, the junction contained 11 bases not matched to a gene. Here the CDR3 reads CASSPTTGAYGYTF. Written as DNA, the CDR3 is TGTGCCAGCAGCCCCACGACAGGGGCCTACGGCTACACCTTC.

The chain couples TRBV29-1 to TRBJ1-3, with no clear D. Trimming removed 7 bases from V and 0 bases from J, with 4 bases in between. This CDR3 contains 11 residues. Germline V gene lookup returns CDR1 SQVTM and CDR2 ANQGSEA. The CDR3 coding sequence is TGCAGCGGCGGCTCTGGAAACACCATATATTTT. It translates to CSGGSGNTIYF.